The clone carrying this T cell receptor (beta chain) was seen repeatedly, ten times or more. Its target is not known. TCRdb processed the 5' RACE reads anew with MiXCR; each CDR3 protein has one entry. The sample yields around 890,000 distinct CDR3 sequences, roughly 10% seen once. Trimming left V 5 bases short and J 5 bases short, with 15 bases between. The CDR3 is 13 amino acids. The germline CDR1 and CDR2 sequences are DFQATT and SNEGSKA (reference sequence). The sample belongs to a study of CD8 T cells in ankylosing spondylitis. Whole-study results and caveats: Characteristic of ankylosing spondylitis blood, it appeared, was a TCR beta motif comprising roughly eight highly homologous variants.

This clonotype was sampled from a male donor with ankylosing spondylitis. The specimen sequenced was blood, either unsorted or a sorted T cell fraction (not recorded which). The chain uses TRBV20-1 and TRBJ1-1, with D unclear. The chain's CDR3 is CSAPTPTRTEAFF. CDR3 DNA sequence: TGCAGTGCTCCCACACCTACGCGGACTGAAGCTTTCTTT.